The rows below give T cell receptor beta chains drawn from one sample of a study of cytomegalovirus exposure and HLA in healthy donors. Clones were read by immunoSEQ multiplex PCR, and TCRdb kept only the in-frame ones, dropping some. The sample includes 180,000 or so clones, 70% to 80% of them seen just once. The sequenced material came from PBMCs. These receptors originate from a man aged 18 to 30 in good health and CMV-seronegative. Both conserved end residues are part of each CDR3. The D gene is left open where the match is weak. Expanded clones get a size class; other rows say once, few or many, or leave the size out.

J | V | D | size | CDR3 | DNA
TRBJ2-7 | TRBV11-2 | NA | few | CASSMAGSSYEQYF | TGTGCCAGCAGCATGGCCGGGAGCTCCTACGAGCAGTACTTC
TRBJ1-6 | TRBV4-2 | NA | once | CASSQDGQSPLHF | TGTGCCAGCAGCCAAGATGGGCAATCACCCCTCCACTTT
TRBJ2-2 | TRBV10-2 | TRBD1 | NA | CASSETRGQTGELFF | TGCGCCAGCAGTGAGACCAGGGGGCAAACCGGGGAGCTGTTTTTT
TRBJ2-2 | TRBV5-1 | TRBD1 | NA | CASSQDLPGQGATGELFF | TGCGCCAGCAGCCAGGACCTCCCGGGACAGGGGGCAACCGGGGAGCTGTTTTTT
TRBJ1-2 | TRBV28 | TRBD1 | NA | CASSFPQGARGYTF | TGTGCCAGCAGTTTCCCCCAGGGGGCGCGAGGCTACACCTTC
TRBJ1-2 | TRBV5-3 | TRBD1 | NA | CARSLLPGGIYGYTF | TGTGCCAGAAGCTTGCTGCCAGGGGGGATCTATGGCTACACCTTC
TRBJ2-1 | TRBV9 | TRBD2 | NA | CASSVFGLADYNEQFF | TGTGCCAGCAGCGTGTTTGGACTAGCGGATTACAATGAGCAGTTCTTC
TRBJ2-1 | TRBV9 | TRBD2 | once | CASSVTGTSGSGQFF | TGTGCCAGCAGCGTAACCGGGACTAGCGGGAGCGGGCAGTTCTTC
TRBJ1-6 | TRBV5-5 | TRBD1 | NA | CASSFEPGTGRSPLHF | TGTGCCAGCAGCTTCGAACCTGGGACAGGGCGATCACCCCTCCACTTT
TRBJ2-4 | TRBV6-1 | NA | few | CASSETLGGIQYF | TGTGCCAGCAGTGAAACCTTAGGGGGCATTCAGTACTTC
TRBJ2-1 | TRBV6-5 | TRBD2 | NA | CASSRLAGGDNEQFF | TGTGCCAGCAGCCGACTAGCGGGGGGGGACAATGAGCAGTTCTTC
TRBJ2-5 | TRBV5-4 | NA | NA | CASSMSGSETQYF | TGTGCCAGCAGCATGTCAGGGTCGGAGACCCAGTACTTC
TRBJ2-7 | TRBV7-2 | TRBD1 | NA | CASSAHRDRGHEQYF | TGTGCCAGCAGCGCGCACCGGGACAGGGGACACGAGCAGTACTTC
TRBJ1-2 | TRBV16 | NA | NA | CASSQGQGGSYGYTF | TGTGCCAGCAGCCAAGGTCAAGGTGGGAGCTATGGCTACACCTTC
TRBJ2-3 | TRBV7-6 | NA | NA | CASFPGGSTDTQYF | TGTGCCAGCTTTCCCGGGGGTAGCACAGATACGCAGTATTTT
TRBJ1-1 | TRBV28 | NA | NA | CASANPGVGLMNTEAFF | TGTGCCAGCGCTAACCCCGGGGTGGGACTTATGAACACTGAAGCTTTCTTT